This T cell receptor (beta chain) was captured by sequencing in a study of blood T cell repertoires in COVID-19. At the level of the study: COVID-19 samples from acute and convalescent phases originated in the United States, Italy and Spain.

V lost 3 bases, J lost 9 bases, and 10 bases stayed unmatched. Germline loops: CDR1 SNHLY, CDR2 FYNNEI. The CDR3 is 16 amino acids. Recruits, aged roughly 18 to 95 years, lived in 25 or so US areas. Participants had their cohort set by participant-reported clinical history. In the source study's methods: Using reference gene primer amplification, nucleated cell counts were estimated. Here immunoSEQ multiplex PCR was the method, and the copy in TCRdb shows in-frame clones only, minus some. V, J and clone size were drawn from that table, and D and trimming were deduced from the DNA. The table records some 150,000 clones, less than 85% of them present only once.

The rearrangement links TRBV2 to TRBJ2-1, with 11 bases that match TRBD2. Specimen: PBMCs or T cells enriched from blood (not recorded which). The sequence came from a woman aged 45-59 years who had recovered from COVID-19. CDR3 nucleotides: TGTGCCAGCAGTGAGACTCTAGCGGGAGGCCAGAGTGAGCAGTTCTTC. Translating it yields CASSETLAGGQSEQFF.